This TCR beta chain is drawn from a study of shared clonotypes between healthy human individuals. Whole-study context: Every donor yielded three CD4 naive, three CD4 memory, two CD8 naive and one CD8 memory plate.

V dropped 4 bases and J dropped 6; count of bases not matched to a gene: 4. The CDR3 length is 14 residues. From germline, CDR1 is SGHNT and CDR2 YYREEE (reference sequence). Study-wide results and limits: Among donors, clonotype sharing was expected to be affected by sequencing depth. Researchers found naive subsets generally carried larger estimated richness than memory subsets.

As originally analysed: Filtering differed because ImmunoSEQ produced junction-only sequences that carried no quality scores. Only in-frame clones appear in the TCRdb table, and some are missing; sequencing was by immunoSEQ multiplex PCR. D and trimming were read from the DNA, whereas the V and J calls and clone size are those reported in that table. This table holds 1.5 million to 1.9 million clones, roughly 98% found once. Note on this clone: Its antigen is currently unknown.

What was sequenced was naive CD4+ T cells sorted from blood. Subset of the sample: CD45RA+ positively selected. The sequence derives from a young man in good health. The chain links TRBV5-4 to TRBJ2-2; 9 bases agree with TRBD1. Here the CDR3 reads CASSRGQGSGELFF. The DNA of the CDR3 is TGTGCCAGCAGCAGGGGACAGGGTTCCGGGGAGCTGTTTTTT.